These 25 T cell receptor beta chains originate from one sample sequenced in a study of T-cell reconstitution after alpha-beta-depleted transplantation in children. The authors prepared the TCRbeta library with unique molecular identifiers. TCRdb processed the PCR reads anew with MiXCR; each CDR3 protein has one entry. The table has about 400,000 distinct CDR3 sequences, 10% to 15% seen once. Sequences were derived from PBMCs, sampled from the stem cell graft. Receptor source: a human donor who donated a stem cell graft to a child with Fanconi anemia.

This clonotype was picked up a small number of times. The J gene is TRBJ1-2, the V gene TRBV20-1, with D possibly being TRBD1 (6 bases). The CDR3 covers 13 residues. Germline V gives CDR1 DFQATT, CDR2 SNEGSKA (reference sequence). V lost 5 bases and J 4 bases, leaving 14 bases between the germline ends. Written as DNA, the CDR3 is TGCAGTGCTTGTACAGGGAAGGGCTATGGCTACACCTTC. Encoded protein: CSACTGKGYGYTF.

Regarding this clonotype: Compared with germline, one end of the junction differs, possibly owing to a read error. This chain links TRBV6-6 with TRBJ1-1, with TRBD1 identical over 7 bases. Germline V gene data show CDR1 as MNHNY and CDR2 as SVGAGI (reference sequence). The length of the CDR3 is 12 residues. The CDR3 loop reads CASSPGTVEVFF. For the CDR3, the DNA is TGTGCCAGCAGCCCTGGGACAGTTGAAGTTTTCTTT.

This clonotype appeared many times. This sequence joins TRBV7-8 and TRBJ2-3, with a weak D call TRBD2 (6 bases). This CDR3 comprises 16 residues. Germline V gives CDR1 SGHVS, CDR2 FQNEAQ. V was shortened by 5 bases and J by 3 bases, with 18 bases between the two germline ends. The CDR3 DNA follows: TGTGCCAGCAGCACTAGAAGCGGCGGGGTGACAGATACGCAGTATTTT. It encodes CASSTRSGGVTDTQYF.

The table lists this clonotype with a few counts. Here the CDR3 reads CSARGLREAEAFF. The CDR3 DNA follows: TGCAGTGCTAGAGGTCTCAGGGAGGCTGAAGCTTTCTTT. This chain uses TRBV20-1 with TRBJ1-1; perhaps TRBD1 as D (5 bases). Trimming shortened V by 1 base and J by 6 bases, and 12 bases separated the two germline ends. CDR3 length equals 13 residues. Germline assignment: CDR1 DFQATT and CDR2 SNEGSKA (reference sequence).

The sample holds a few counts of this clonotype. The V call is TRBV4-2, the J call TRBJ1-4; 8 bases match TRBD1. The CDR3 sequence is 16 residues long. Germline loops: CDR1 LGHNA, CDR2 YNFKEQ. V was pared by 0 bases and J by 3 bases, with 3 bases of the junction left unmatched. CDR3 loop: CASSQEVGQANEKLFF. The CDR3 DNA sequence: TGTGCCAGCAGCCAAGAGGTGGGACAGGCTAATGAAAAACTGTTTTTT.

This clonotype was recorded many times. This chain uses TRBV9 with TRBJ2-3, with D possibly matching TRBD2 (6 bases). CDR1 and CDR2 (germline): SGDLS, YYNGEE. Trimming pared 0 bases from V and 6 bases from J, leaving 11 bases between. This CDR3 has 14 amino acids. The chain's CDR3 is CASSVEDYSDTQYF. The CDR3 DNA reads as TGTGCCAGCAGCGTAGAGGACTACTCGGATACGCAGTATTTT.

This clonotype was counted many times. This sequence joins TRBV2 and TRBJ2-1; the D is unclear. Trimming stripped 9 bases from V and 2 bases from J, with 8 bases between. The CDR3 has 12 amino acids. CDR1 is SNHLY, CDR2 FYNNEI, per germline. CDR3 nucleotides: TGTGCCAGTAGAGATACCTACAATGAGCAGTTCTTC. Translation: CASRDTYNEQFF.

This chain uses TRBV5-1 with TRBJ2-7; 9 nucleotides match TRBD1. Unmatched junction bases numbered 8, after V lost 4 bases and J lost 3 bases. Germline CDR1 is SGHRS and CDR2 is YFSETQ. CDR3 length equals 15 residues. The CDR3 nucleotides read TGCGCCAGCAGCATTGGGACAGGGAGGATCTACGAGCAGTACTTC. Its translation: CASSIGTGRIYEQYF.

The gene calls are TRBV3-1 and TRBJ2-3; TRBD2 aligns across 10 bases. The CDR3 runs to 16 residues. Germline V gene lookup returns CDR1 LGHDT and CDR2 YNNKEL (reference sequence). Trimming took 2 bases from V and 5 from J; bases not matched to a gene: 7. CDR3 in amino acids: CASSQTKRGGQDTQYF. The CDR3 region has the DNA TGTGCCAGCAGCCAAACTAAGCGGGGGGGCCAAGATACGCAGTATTTT.

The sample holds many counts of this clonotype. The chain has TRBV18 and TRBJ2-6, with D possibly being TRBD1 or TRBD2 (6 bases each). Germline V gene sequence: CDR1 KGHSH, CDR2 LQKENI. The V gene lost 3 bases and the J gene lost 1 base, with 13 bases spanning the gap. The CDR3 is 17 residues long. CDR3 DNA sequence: TGTGCCAGCTCACCTCGGGAGACAGGTTCTGGGGCCAACGTCCTGACTTTC. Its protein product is CASSPRETGSGANVLTF.

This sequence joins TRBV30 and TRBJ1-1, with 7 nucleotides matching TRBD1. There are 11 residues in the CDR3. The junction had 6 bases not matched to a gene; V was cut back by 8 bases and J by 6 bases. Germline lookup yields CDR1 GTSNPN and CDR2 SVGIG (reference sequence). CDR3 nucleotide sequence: TGTGCCCGGCGGACAGGCCCTGAAGCTTTCTTT. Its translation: CARRTGPEAFF. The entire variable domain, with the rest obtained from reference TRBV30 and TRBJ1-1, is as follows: SQTIHQWPATLVQPVGSPLSLECTVEGTSNPNLYWYRQAAGRGLQLLFYSVGIGQISSEVPQNLSASRPQDRQFILSSKKLLLSDSGFYLCARRTGPEAFFGQGTRLTVV.

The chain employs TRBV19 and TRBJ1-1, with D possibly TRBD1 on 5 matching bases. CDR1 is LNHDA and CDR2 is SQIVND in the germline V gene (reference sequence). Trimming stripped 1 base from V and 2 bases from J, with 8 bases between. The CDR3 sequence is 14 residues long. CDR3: CASSIVGQNTEAFF. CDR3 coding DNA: TGTGCCAGTAGTATAGTGGGGCAAAACACTGAAGCTTTCTTT.

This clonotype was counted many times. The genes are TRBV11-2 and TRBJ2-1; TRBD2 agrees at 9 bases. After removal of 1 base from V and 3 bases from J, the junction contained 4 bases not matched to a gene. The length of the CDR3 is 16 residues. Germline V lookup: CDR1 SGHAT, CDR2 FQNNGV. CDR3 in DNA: TGTGCCAGCAGCTTAGGCGGGGGGGCCAACTACAATGAGCAGTTCTTC. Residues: CASSLGGGANYNEQFF.

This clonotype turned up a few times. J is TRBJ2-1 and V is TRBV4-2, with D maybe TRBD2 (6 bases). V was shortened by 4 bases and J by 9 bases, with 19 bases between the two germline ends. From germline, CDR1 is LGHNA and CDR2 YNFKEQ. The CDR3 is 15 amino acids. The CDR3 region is CASSPRGGTAGEQFF. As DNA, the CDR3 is TGTGCCAGCAGCCCCCGGGGAGGAACCGCAGGTGAGCAGTTCTTC.

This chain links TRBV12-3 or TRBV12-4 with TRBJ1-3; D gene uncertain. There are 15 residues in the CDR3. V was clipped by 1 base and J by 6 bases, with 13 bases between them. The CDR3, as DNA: TGTGCCAGCAGTTTAGGGGCCAATCGGGTAAACACCATATATTTT. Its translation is CASSLGANRVNTIYF.

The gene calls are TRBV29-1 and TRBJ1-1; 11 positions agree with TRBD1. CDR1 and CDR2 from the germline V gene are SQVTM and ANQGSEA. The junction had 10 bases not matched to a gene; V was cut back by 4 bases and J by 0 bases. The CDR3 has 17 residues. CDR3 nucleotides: TGCAGCGTTGGGCGGAGAGGGACAGGGGGAATGAACACTGAAGCTTTCTTT. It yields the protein CSVGRRGTGGMNTEAFF.

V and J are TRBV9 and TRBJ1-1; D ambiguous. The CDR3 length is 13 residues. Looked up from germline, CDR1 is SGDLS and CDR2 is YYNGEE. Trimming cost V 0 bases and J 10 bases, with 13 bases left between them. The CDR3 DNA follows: TGTGCCAGCAGCGTAGCTACCTCGGCTGGAGCTTTCTTT. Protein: CASSVATSAGAFF.

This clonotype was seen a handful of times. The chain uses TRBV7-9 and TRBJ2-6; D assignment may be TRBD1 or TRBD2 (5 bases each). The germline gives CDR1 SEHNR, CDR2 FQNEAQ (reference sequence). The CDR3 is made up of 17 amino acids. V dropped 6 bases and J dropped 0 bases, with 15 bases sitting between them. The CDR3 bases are TGTGCCAGCAGTCGCGACGGTGGGACCTCTGGGGCCAACGTCCTGACTTTC. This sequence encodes CASSRDGGTSGANVLTF. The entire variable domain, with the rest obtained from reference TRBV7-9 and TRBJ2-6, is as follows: DTGVSQNPRHKITKRGQNVTFRCDPISEHNRLYWYRQTLGQGPEFLTYFQNEAQLEKSRLLSDRFSAERPKGSFSTLEIQRTEQGDSAMYLCASSRDGGTSGANVLTFGAGSRLTVL.

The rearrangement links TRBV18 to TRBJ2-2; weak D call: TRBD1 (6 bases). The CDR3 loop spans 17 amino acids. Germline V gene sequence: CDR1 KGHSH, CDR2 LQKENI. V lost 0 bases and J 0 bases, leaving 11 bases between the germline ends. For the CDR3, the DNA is TGTGCCAGCTCACCACCGGGACAACCCGCGAACACCGGGGAGCTGTTTTTT. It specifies CASSPPGQPANTGELFF.

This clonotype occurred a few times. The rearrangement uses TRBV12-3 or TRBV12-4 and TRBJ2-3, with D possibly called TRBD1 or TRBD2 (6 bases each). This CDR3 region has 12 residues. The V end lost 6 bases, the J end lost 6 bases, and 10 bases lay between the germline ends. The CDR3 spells CASREGGDTQYF. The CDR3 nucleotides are TGTGCCAGCAGAGAAGGGGGGGATACGCAGTATTTT.

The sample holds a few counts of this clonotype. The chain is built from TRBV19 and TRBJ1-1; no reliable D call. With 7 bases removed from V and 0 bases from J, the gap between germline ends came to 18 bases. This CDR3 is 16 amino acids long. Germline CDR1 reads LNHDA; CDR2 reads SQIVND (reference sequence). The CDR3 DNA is TGTGCCAGTACTCACCGTGCAGACAACATGAACACTGAAGCTTTCTTT. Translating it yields CASTHRADNMNTEAFF.

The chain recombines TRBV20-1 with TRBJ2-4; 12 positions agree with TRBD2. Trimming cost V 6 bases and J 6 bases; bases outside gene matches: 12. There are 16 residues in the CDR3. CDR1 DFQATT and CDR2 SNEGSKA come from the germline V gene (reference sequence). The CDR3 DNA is TGCAGTGCCCTACGACTAGCGGGGGATGAGGGAAACATTCAGTACTTC. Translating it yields CSALRLAGDEGNIQYF.

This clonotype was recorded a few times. CDR3 nucleotides: TGCAGTGCTAGAGATCTCAAAGGGGGTAATACGCAGTATTTT. This translates into CSARDLKGGNTQYF. This chain joins TRBV20-1 and TRBJ2-3; D may be TRBD1 (6 bases). CDR1 and CDR2 (germline): DFQATT, SNEGSKA (reference sequence). This CDR3 has 14 amino acids. With 0 bases removed from V and 7 bases from J, the gap between germline ends came to 14 bases.

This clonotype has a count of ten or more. The DNA for the CDR3 is TGTGCCAGCAGTTGGGACTGGACCAGCCCAGCTTTCTTT. Its translation: CASSWDWTSPAFF. The gene calls are TRBV12-3 or TRBV12-4 and TRBJ1-1; TRBD1 might be the D (5 bases). V was trimmed by 4 bases and J by 10 bases, leaving 16 bases between them. The CDR3 runs 13 residues.

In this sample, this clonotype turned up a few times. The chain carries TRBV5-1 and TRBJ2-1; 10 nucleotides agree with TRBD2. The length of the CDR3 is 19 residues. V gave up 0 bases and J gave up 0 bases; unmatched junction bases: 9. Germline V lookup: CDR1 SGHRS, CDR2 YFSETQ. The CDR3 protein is CASSLALAGAASSYNEQFF. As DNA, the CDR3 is TGCGCCAGCAGCTTGGCGCTAGCGGGGGCCGCGAGCTCCTACAATGAGCAGTTCTTC.